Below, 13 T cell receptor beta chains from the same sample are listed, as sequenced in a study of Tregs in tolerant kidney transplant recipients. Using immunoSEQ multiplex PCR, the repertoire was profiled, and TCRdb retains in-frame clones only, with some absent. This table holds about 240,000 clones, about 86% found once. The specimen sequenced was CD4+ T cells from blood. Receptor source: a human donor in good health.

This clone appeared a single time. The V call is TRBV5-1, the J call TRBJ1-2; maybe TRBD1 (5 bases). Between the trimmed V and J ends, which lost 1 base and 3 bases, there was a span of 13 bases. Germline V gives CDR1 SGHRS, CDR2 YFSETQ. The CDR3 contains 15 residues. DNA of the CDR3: TGCGCCAGCAGCTTGACGGGACGGGTGGACTATGGCTACACCTTC. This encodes CASSLTGRVDYGYTF.

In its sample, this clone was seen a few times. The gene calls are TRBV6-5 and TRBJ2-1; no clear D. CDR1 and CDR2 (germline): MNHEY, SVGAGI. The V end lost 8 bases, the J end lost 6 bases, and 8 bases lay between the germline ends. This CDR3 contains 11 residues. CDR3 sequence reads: CASHTGNEQFF. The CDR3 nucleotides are TGTGCCAGCCACACGGGCAATGAGCAGTTCTTC.

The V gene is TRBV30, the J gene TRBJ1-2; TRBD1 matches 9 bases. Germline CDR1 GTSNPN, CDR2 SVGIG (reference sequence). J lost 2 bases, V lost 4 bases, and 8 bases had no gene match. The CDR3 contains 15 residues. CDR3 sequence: CAWTPGQGRNYGYTF. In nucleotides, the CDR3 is TGTGCCTGGACCCCTGGACAGGGGAGAAACTATGGCTACACCTTC.

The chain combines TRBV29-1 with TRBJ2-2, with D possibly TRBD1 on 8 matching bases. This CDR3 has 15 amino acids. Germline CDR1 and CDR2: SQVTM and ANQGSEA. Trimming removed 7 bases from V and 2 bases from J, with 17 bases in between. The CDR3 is CSAVNRGGNTGELFF. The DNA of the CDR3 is TGCAGCGCTGTAAACAGGGGGGGAAACACCGGGGAGCTGTTTTTT.

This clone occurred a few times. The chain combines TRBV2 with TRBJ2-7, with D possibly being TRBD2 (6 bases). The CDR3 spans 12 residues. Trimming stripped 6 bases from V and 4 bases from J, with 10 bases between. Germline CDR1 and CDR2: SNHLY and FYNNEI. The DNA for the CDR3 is TGTGCCAGCAGGGGGGGATTATACGAGCAGTACTTC. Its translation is CASRGGLYEQYF.

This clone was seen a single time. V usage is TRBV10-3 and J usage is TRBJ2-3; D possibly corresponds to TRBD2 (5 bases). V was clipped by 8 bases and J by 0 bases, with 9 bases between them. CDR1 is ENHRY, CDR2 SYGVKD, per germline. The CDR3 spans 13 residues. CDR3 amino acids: CAIADSSTDTQYF. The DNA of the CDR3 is TGTGCCATCGCGGACTCTAGCACAGATACGCAGTATTTT.

The CDR3 region has the DNA TGTGCCTGGAGTGTCGGACTAGCGGGACCCAGAGATACGCAGTATTTT. Protein product: CAWSVGLAGPRDTQYF. The chain has TRBV30 and TRBJ2-3; 12 bases line up with TRBD2. J gave up 5 bases and V 0 bases, and 6 bases lay outside the gene matches. The CDR3 is made up of 16 amino acids. Germline V lookup: CDR1 GTSNPN, CDR2 SVGIG (reference sequence).

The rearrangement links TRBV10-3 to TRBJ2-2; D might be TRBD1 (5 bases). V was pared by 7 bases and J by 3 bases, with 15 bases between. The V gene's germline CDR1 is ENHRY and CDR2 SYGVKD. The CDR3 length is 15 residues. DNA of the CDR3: TGTGCCATCAATGGGCAGGGAAGAGACACCGGGGAGCTGTTTTTT. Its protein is CAINGQGRDTGELFF.

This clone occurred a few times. The CDR3 loop is CASSLRTSWTYEQYF. CDR3 nucleotides: TGTGCCAGCAGCTTACGGACTAGCTGGACCTACGAGCAGTACTTC. The gene calls are TRBV13 and TRBJ2-7; 8 bases map to TRBD2. Germline values: CDR1 PRHDT, CDR2 FYEKMQ (reference sequence). The length of the CDR3 is 15 residues. The V segment lost 2 bases and the J segment 2 bases; nucleotides outside the gene matches: 5.

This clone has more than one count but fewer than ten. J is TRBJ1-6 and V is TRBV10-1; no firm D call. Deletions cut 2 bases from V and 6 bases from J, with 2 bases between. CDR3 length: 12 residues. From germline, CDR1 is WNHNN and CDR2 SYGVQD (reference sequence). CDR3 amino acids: CASSETNSPLHF. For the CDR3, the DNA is TGCGCCAGCAGTGAGACTAATTCACCCCTCCACTTT.

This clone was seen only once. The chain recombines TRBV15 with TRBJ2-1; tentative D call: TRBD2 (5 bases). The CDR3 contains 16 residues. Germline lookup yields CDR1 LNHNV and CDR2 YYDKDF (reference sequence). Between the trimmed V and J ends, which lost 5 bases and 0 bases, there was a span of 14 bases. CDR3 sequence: CATSRNLAGSYNEQFF. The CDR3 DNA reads TGTGCCACCAGCCGGAATCTAGCCGGCTCCTACAATGAGCAGTTCTTC.

The CDR3 DNA sequence: TGTGCCAGCAGTTCGGGACCCTCTAGGGGAAACACCATATATTTT. Its protein is CASSSGPSRGNTIYF. The chain employs TRBV2 and TRBJ1-3; the D gene is possibly TRBD1 (5 bases). Trimming took off 5 bases at V and 4 bases at J, with 15 bases between the two ends. CDR1 and CDR2 from the germline V gene are SNHLY and FYNNEI. The CDR3 is 15 amino acids.

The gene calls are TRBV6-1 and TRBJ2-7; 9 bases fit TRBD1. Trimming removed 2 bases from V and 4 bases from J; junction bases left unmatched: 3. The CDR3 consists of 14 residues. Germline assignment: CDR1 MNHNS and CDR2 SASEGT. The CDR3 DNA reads TGTGCCAGCAGTGAACCGGGACAGGGTTACGAGCAGTACTTC. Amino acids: CASSEPGQGYEQYF.